These 2 T cell receptor beta chains came from one sample sequenced in a study of PD-1 blockade in classical Hodgkin lymphoma. TCRdb keeps only in-frame clones here, not all; method: immunoSEQ multiplex PCR. The sample has tens of thousands of clones, 81% seen once. Indicated time point: cycle 4 day 1 (C4D1), after around six weeks of nivolumab. Every one of the patients relapsed after autologous stem cell transplantation (brentuximab vedotin exposure was variable). The source was peripheral blood mononuclear cells (PBMCs), collected before the fourth cycle of nivolumab. All receptors come from a human donor with classical Hodgkin lymphoma.

This clone was picked up a small number of times. The CDR3 region is CASSSSVSLATETQYF. DNA for the CDR3: TGTGCCAGCAGCTCGTCAGTGAGTCTAGCGACAGAGACCCAGTACTTC. The chain is built from TRBV2 and TRBJ2-5; maybe TRBD2 (6 bases). The CDR3 is made up of 16 amino acids. V lost 6 bases and J 4 bases, leaving 21 bases between the germline ends. Germline V gives CDR1 SNHLY, CDR2 FYNNEI.

This chain's CDR3 is CASSVGGSTNEKLFF. The CDR3 nucleotides read TGTGCCAGCAGCGTAGGGGGGTCAACTAATGAAAAACTGTTTTTT. J is TRBJ1-4 and V is TRBV9; a weak D match, TRBD1 (5 bases). CDR1 and CDR2 (germline): SGDLS, YYNGEE. V was shortened by 0 bases and J by 0 bases, with 6 bases between the two germline ends. The CDR3 runs to 15 residues.